The 28 T cell receptor beta chains below were found in one sample sequenced in a study of control samples from healthy donors and cancer patients. Only in-frame clones appear in the TCRdb table, and some are missing; sequencing was by immunoSEQ multiplex PCR. The table lists about 120,000 clones, around 92% of them singletons. Sequencing used blood. The receptors were sampled from a man aged 45-60 years in good health.

The V gene is TRBV11-2, the J gene TRBJ1-2, with D possibly matching TRBD1 (5 bases). The ends were cut back, 3 bases at V and 10 bases at J, with 9 bases in the middle. This CDR3 contains 11 residues. The germline V gene has CDR1 SGHAT and CDR2 FQNNGV. CDR3 amino acids: CASSLPGTYTF. In DNA, the CDR3 is TGTGCCAGCAGCTTGCCCGGGACCTACACCTTC.

The table lists this clone with a count of one. The rearrangement links TRBV29-1 to TRBJ2-5, with D maybe TRBD1 (5 bases). Per the germline V gene, CDR1 is SQVTM and CDR2 is ANQGSEA. The CDR3 loop spans 13 amino acids. Trimming cost V 6 bases and J 1 base, with 12 bases left between them. The DNA for the CDR3 is TGCAGCGTAGATACCAGGGCCCAAGAGACCCAGTACTTC. It is translated as CSVDTRAQETQYF.

The chain couples TRBV7-2 to TRBJ2-5; no firm D call. The CDR3 sequence is 11 residues long. V was pared by 2 bases and J by 4 bases, with 2 bases between. The germline V gene has CDR1 SGHTA and CDR2 FQGNSA. CDR3 nucleotides: TGTGCCAGCAGCTTATCAGAGACCCAGTACTTC. Amino acids: CASSLSETQYF.

V gene TRBV9 combines with J gene TRBJ2-5; 10 nucleotides agree with TRBD1. This CDR3 comprises 18 residues. Germline V CDR1 and CDR2: SGDLS, YYNGEE. J gave up 3 bases and V 4 bases, and 15 bases lay outside the gene matches. The CDR3 protein is CASSPRTGGPGAEETQYF. Here the CDR3 DNA reads TGTGCCAGCAGCCCCCGGACAGGGGGTCCAGGAGCTGAAGAGACCCAGTACTTC.

This chain uses TRBV6-6 with TRBJ1-1, with 7 bases identical to TRBD1. The CDR3 consists of 15 residues. Trimming removed 6 bases from V and 0 bases from J; junction bases left unmatched: 7. Germline lookup yields CDR1 MNHNY and CDR2 SVGAGI (reference sequence). CDR3 in DNA: TGTGCCAGCAGCCAATACAGGGGTATGAACACTGAAGCTTTCTTT. Its protein is CASSQYRGMNTEAFF.

The genes are TRBV7-8 and TRBJ2-7, with TRBD2 identical over 11 bases. This CDR3 is built from 16 residues. V lost 2 bases to trimming and J lost 4 bases; unmatched junction nucleotides: 7. CDR1 and CDR2 from the germline V gene are SGHVS and FQNEAQ. CDR3 loop: CASSLLAGGIRYEQYF. CDR3 DNA sequence: TGTGCCAGCAGCTTATTAGCGGGGGGGATCCGATACGAGCAGTACTTC.

The gene calls are TRBV10-3 and TRBJ1-2, with TRBD1 identical over 7 bases. Per the germline V gene, CDR1 is ENHRY and CDR2 is SYGVKD. V lost 6 bases, J lost 0 bases, and 4 bases stayed unmatched. The CDR3 totals 14 residues. The CDR3: CAISYTGANYGYTF. The CDR3 DNA is TGTGCCATCAGCTATACAGGGGCTAACTATGGCTACACCTTC.

The rearrangement uses TRBV18 and TRBJ2-7; 12 bases are shared with TRBD1. CDR1 KGHSH and CDR2 LQKENI come from the germline V gene. Losses at the gene ends were 8 bases for V and 1 base for J; bases not matched to a gene: 6. The CDR3 is made up of 15 amino acids. CDR3 coding DNA: TGTGCCAGCACACAGGGACAGGGGGCGTCCTACGAGCAGTACTTC. Its protein product is CASTQGQGASYEQYF.

This clone was counted a few times. The V and J genes are TRBV2 and TRBJ1-1; D remains unclear. CDR1 is SNHLY and CDR2 is FYNNEI in the germline V gene. Deletions cut 2 bases from V and 0 bases from J, with 7 bases between. CDR3 length: 14 residues. The CDR3 DNA sequence: TGTGCCAGCAGTGAATGGACCGTGAACACTGAAGCTTTCTTT. It specifies CASSEWTVNTEAFF.

This clone was detected only once. This chain uses TRBV7-2 with TRBJ2-1; D is perhaps TRBD1 or TRBD2 (5 bases each). Germline values: CDR1 SGHTA, CDR2 FQGNSA. The CDR3 contains 13 residues. V lost 0 bases and J 7 bases, leaving 7 bases between the germline ends. The CDR3 protein is CASSLARENEQFF. CDR3 nucleotide sequence: TGTGCCAGCAGCTTAGCCAGGGAGAATGAGCAGTTCTTC.

The CDR3, as DNA: TGTGCCAGTCTCAGACTATTGCCCTGGCCGCCCTACACTGAAGCTTTCTTT. Translating it yields CASLRLLPWPPYTEAFF. V is TRBV19 and J is TRBJ1-1; D is undetermined. CDR3 length equals 17 residues. Trimming cost V 8 bases and J 3 bases, with 25 bases left between them. The germline gives CDR1 LNHDA, CDR2 SQIVND (reference sequence).

The chain has TRBV4-1 and TRBJ2-1; 10 bases align to TRBD2. Trimming cost V 1 base and J 2 bases; bases outside gene matches: 2. CDR1 and CDR2 (germline): MGHRA, YSYEKL. The CDR3 consists of 16 residues. Here the CDR3 reads CASSQATSGTYNEQFF. The CDR3 DNA reads as TGCGCCAGCAGCCAAGCAACTAGCGGGACCTACAATGAGCAGTTCTTC.

In this sample, this clone turned up once. The chain has TRBV25-1 and TRBJ1-4; D is unclear. The CDR3 length is 11 residues. Trimming removed 2 bases from V and 10 bases from J, with 5 bases in between. CDR1 and CDR2 from the germline V gene are MGHDK and SYGVNS. CDR3 residues: CASSEIGKLFF. CDR3 nucleotide sequence: TGTGCCAGCAGTGAAATAGGAAAACTGTTTTTT.

A few counts support this clone. The V gene is TRBV27, the J gene TRBJ1-5; perhaps TRBD1 as D (6 bases). Germline lookup yields CDR1 MNHEY and CDR2 SMNVEV (reference sequence). There are 15 residues in the CDR3. V was trimmed by 3 bases and J by 1 base, leaving 10 bases between them. The CDR3 DNA sequence: TGTGCCAGCAGTTTGGGGGGCAGAAGCAATCAGCCCCAGCATTTT. Amino acid sequence: CASSLGGRSNQPQHF.

This clone appeared a few times. V and J are TRBV6-5 and TRBJ1-2, with D perhaps TRBD1 (5 bases). Germline CDR1 MNHEY, CDR2 SVGAGI. The V gene lost 4 bases and the J gene lost 6 bases, with 12 bases spanning the gap. The CDR3 runs to 13 residues. The CDR3 region is CASSSPGSHGYTF. Written as DNA, the CDR3 is TGTGCCAGCAGTTCCCCAGGGTCCCATGGCTACACCTTC.

The chain uses TRBV11-2 and TRBJ2-2; D is possibly TRBD2 (6 bases). CDR1 is SGHAT, CDR2 FQNNGV, per germline. The CDR3 length is 17 residues. V shed 2 bases and J shed 5 bases, with 18 bases lying between them. CDR3 loop: CASSLRSGGGGTGELFF. In nucleotides, the CDR3 is TGTGCCAGCAGCTTAAGATCCGGGGGTGGGGGGACCGGGGAGCTGTTTTTT. Full variable domain (rest looked up from reference TRBV11-2 and TRBJ2-2): EAGVAQSPRYKIIEKRQSVAFWCNPISGHATLYWYQQILGQGPKLLIQFQNNGVVDDSQLPKDRFSAERLKGVDSTLKIQPAKLEDSAVYLCASSLRSGGGGTGELFFGEGSRLTVL.

The rearrangement links TRBV5-6 to TRBJ2-7; D may be TRBD1 (6 bases). Trimming removed 2 bases at V and 1 base at J, with 13 bases between. CDR3 length: 15 amino acids. The V gene's germline CDR1 is SGHDT and CDR2 YYEEEE. CDR3 DNA: TGTGCCAGCAGCTTTTGGCTGGGGGCGTCCTACGAGCAGTACTTC. It codes for CASSFWLGASYEQYF.

CDR3 residues: CASSFGQGKSYEQYF. CDR3 coding DNA: TGTGCCAGCAGCTTCGGACAGGGGAAATCCTACGAGCAGTACTTC. The chain carries TRBV11-2 and TRBJ2-7, with TRBD1 matching 9 bases. Trimming took 3 bases from V and 1 from J; bases not matched to a gene: 4. The CDR3 covers 15 residues. Germline lookup yields CDR1 SGHAT and CDR2 FQNNGV.

CDR3 sequence reads: CASSVGGKGSYTEAFF. The CDR3 region has the DNA TGTGCCAGCAGTGTAGGGGGCAAAGGGTCGTACACTGAAGCTTTCTTT. This rearrangement joins TRBV6-1 to TRBJ1-1; 7 bases map to TRBD1. The V and J ends lost 4 bases and 3 bases, in that order; junction bases with no gene match: 11. The CDR3 is 16 residues long. Per germline, CDR1 MNHNS and CDR2 SASEGT.

The chain uses TRBV11-2 and TRBJ2-3; the match to TRBD2 covers 9 bases. Trimming at V came to 4 bases and at J to 5 bases, leaving 7 bases not matched to a gene. This CDR3 contains 15 residues. Germline V gene data show CDR1 as SGHAT and CDR2 as FQNNGV. CDR3 in DNA: TGTGCCAGCAGCTCCGGCGGGGGGGCGGAAGATACGCAGTATTTT. Translation: CASSSGGGAEDTQYF. The full variable domain, completed using reference TRBV11-2 and TRBJ2-3, is EAGVAQSPRYKIIEKRQSVAFWCNPISGHATLYWYQQILGQGPKLLIQFQNNGVVDDSQLPKDRFSAERLKGVDSTLKIQPAKLEDSAVYLCASSSGGGAEDTQYFGPGTRLTVL.

The chain combines TRBV27 with TRBJ1-2, with D perhaps matching TRBD1 (5 bases). The germline V gene encodes CDR1 MNHEY and CDR2 SMNVEV (reference sequence). Trimming pared 5 bases from V and 2 bases from J, leaving 18 bases between. This CDR3 is built from 16 residues. CDR3 bases: TGTGCCAGCAGTGGGAGCCGACAGTACTCAAACTATGGCTACACCTTC. Translation gives CASSGSRQYSNYGYTF.

This clone occurred a few times. The CDR3 spells CASSFSSREQFF. DNA for the CDR3: TGTGCCAGCAGCTTTAGCAGTCGCGAGCAGTTCTTC. The chain is built from TRBV7-9 and TRBJ2-1; D remains unclear. V lost 3 bases and J 10 bases, leaving 10 bases between the germline ends. CDR1 and CDR2 from the germline V gene are SEHNR and FQNEAQ (reference sequence). CDR3 length: 12 residues.

The V gene is TRBV2, the J gene TRBJ2-3; D not resolved. Trimming took 8 bases from V and 0 from J, leaving 15 bases between them. The CDR3 has 15 amino acids. Germline CDR1 and CDR2: SNHLY and FYNNEI. In nucleotides, the CDR3 is TGTGCCAGCTCTGGAGCTAGATCGAGCACAGATACGCAGTATTTT. It encodes CASSGARSSTDTQYF. Drawing the rest from reference TRBV2 and TRBJ2-3, the complete variable domain is EPEVTQTPSHQVTQMGQEVILRCVPISNHLYFYWYRQILGQKVEFLVSFYNNEISEKSEIFDDQFSVERPDGSNFTLKIRSTKLEDSAMYFCASSGARSSTDTQYFGPGTRLTVL.

DNA of the CDR3: TGTGCCAGCTCACCGTCAGGGCGGGCCTCCTACAATGAGCAGTTCTTC. Protein sequence: CASSPSGRASYNEQFF. The chain employs TRBV18 and TRBJ2-1; tentatively, D is TRBD1 or TRBD2 (5 bases each). CDR3 length: 16 amino acids. The V gene's germline CDR1 is KGHSH and CDR2 LQKENI. Trimming left V 3 bases short and J 0 bases short, with 12 bases between. The full variable domain, its missing parts supplied by reference TRBV18 and TRBJ2-1, is NAGVMQNPRHLVRRRGQEARLRCSPMKGHSHVYWYRQLPEEGLKFMVYLQKENIIDESGMPKERFSAEFPKEGPSILRIQQVVRGDSAAYFCASSPSGRASYNEQFFGPGTRLTVL.

The J gene is TRBJ2-5, the V gene TRBV9; D unresolved. This CDR3 comprises 15 residues. The V gene's germline CDR1 is SGDLS and CDR2 YYNGEE. Trimming stripped 0 bases from V and 3 bases from J, with 12 bases between. CDR3: CASSVAMTLKETQYF. Here the CDR3 DNA reads TGTGCCAGCAGCGTAGCGATGACATTGAAAGAGACCCAGTACTTC.

In its sample, this clone was seen a few times. The chain joins TRBV7-2 to TRBJ1-3, with 11 bases aligning to TRBD1. Germline values: CDR1 SGHTA, CDR2 FQGNSA. The CDR3 is made up of 18 amino acids. Trimming removed 2 bases from V and 0 bases from J; junction bases left unmatched: 6. CDR3 amino acids: CASSLWDRGDLSGNTIYF. The CDR3 DNA sequence: TGTGCCAGCAGCTTATGGGACAGGGGGGATCTCTCTGGAAACACCATATATTTT.

This clone was picked up a small number of times. The rearrangement links TRBV11-2 to TRBJ2-7; weak D call: TRBD2 (6 bases). Germline CDR1 SGHAT, CDR2 FQNNGV. This CDR3 region has 13 residues. Trimming pared 6 bases from V and 0 bases from J, leaving 9 bases between. The CDR3 DNA reads as TGTGCCAGCAGGGACGGGAGCTCCTACGAGCAGTACTTC. It specifies CASRDGSSYEQYF.

V gene TRBV6-6 combines with J gene TRBJ1-1, with 8 bases fitting TRBD1. Germline V gene sequence: CDR1 MNHNY, CDR2 SVGAGI (reference sequence). The J segment lost 6 bases and the V segment lost 6 bases, leaving 9 bases of the junction unmatched. The CDR3 loop spans 14 amino acids. The CDR3 DNA follows: TGTGCCAGCAGGGAGACAGGGGATGGACCTGAAGCTTTCTTT. Amino acids: CASRETGDGPEAFF.